Described below is a single TCR beta chain sequence and its context. The sample is drawn from a study of control samples from healthy donors and cancer patients. This CDR3 has 14 amino acids. Germline V gives CDR1 MNHEY, CDR2 SMNVEV (reference sequence). V lost 7 bases to trimming and J lost 5 bases; unmatched junction nucleotides: 5. Measured with immunoSEQ multiplex PCR; TCRdb has only the in-frame clones, and not every one. Among 60,000 to 100,000 clones listed, about 89% were seen once. The chain recombines TRBV27 with TRBJ1-4; TRBD1 agrees at 9 bases. The clonotype comes from a man aged 50 to 59 in good health. The sequenced sample was blood. In nucleotides, the CDR3 is TGTGCCAGCACCCCCGGGACAGGGAATGAAAAACTGTTTTTT. This sequence encodes CASTPGTGNEKLFF.